This T cell receptor beta chain is drawn from a study of cytomegalovirus exposure and HLA in healthy donors. The PCR used 60 Vbeta and 13 Jbeta primers. Data came from immunoSEQ multiplex PCR; TCRdb stores just in-frame clones and leaves some out. The sample shows roughly 180,000 clones, approximately 80% of them seen only once. Germline V gene sequence: CDR1 MDHEN, CDR2 SYDVKM. Trimming left V 6 bases short and J 2 bases short, with 14 bases between. The CDR3 covers 15 residues. This clonotype was sampled from a male donor in good health and CMV-seronegative. This chain joins TRBV28 and TRBJ1-3; D may be TRBD1 (6 bases). The sequencing sample was made of PBMCs. DNA for the CDR3: TGTGCCAGCAGGGGGATGGGGGCAGCTGGAAACACCATATATTTT. It is translated as CASRGMGAAGNTIYF.